This entry describes one T cell receptor beta chain. Antigen unknown. Germline V lookup: CDR1 LNHDA, CDR2 SQIVND (reference sequence). Unmatched junction bases numbered 9, after V lost 6 bases and J lost 5 bases. The CDR3 is 15 amino acids. Some clones are missing from TCRdb's copy, which holds only in-frame ones; the method was immunoSEQ multiplex PCR. The data show about 120,000 clones, approximately 85% seen once. This sample is drawn from a study of T cell responses to AZD1222 COVID-19 vaccine. General study points: Donors were mostly white British, more females; clonal diversity possibly underestimated. Dominant CD4 TCR responses targeted spike regions 160-218 and 743-854.

The receptor was derived from an adult in good health. The material was peripheral blood, obtained on day 0 of MenACWY control vaccination. This rearrangement joins TRBV19 to TRBJ1-5; 8 nucleotides agree with TRBD1. CDR3 sequence reads: CASRRQGRSDQPQHF. For the CDR3, the DNA is TGTGCCAGTAGGCGACAGGGGCGGAGCGATCAGCCCCAGCATTTT.